One and the same sample provided the 20 T cell receptor beta chains below, sequenced in a study of technical replicates of blood from a handful of donors. Some clones are missing from TCRdb's copy, which holds only in-frame ones; the method was immunoSEQ multiplex PCR. The sample records about 95,000 clones, around 95% being singletons. The specimen was T cells isolated from PBMCs. These receptor sequences come from a human donor in good health.

The genes are TRBV28 and TRBJ2-3; tentatively, D is TRBD2 (5 bases). The CDR3 has 16 amino acids. Germline V gives CDR1 MDHEN, CDR2 SYDVKM. V was cut by 2 bases and J by 0 bases, with 12 bases left in between. The chain's CDR3 is CASSLIGRTSTDTQYF. The CDR3 DNA is TGTGCCAGCAGTTTAATCGGTAGGACTAGCACAGATACGCAGTATTTT.

V and J are TRBV30 and TRBJ2-3; 7 nucleotides agree with TRBD1. V shed 1 base and J 5 bases; nucleotides not matched to a gene: 9. The germline V gene has CDR1 GTSNPN and CDR2 SVGIG (reference sequence). The CDR3 length is 15 residues. Written as DNA, the CDR3 is TGTGCCTGGAGTGAGCCTATGACAGGGAGAGATACGCAGTATTTT. Its translation is CAWSEPMTGRDTQYF.

The chain is built from TRBV28 and TRBJ1-1; unclear D gene. Germline V CDR1 and CDR2: MDHEN, SYDVKM. Trimming shortened V by 6 bases and J by 2 bases, and 4 bases separated the two germline ends. The CDR3 is made up of 11 amino acids. CDR3 in amino acids: CASSVNTEAFF. CDR3 DNA sequence: TGTGCCAGCAGCGTAAACACTGAAGCTTTCTTT.

This chain connects TRBV6-5 to TRBJ2-7; D perhaps matches TRBD1 (6 bases). The CDR3 is made up of 13 amino acids. V was cut by 5 bases and J by 2 bases, with 10 bases left in between. Germline-derived CDR1 and CDR2 are MNHEY and SVGAGI. CDR3 DNA sequence: TGTGCCAGCAGTAATACAGGGACCTACGAGCAGTACTTC. Protein: CASSNTGTYEQYF.

The chain is built from TRBV28 and TRBJ2-7, with 7 bases that match TRBD1. Unmatched junction bases numbered 6, after V lost 4 bases and J lost 0 bases. Germline lookup yields CDR1 MDHEN and CDR2 SYDVKM. CDR3 length equals 15 residues. This chain's CDR3 is CASSSLDRPSYEQYF. CDR3 DNA sequence: TGTGCCAGCAGTTCCCTGGACAGGCCCTCCTACGAGCAGTACTTC.

The chain uses TRBV7-2 and TRBJ2-5; TRBD2 aligns across 14 bases. Germline V gene data show CDR1 as SGHTA and CDR2 as FQGNSA. Losses at the gene ends were 3 bases for V and 5 bases for J; bases not matched to a gene: 8. CDR3 length: 17 amino acids. The CDR3 sequence is CASSFGLAGGVEETQYF. The CDR3 region has the DNA TGTGCCAGCAGCTTTGGACTAGCGGGAGGTGTGGAGGAGACCCAGTACTTC.

The rearrangement joins TRBV25-1 to TRBJ1-2; 8 bases fit TRBD1. The CDR3 is 14 residues long. The germline CDR1 and CDR2 sequences are MGHDK and SYGVNS. J was trimmed by 6 bases and V by 1 base; bases with no gene match: 4. The CDR3: CASSEFVRGHGYTF. In DNA, the CDR3 is TGTGCCAGCAGTGAATTTGTCAGGGGGCATGGCTACACCTTC.

V usage is TRBV28 and J usage is TRBJ2-1; perhaps TRBD2 as D (5 bases). V lost 3 bases and J lost 1, with 13 bases in between. Germline CDR1 and CDR2: MDHEN and SYDVKM. The CDR3 consists of 16 residues. For the CDR3, the DNA is TGTGCCAGCAGTTTGTTTGGGAGCAGGTCCTACAATGAGCAGTTCTTC. This encodes CASSLFGSRSYNEQFF.

The J gene is TRBJ1-2, the V gene TRBV18; 10 positions match TRBD1. The CDR3 has 14 residues. Trimming cost V 3 bases and J 6 bases; bases outside gene matches: 4. Germline V CDR1 and CDR2: KGHSH, LQKENI. CDR3 coding DNA: TGTGCCAGCTCACCCTCGGGACAGGGGAATGGCTACACCTTC. It yields the protein CASSPSGQGNGYTF.

The chain links TRBV29-1 to TRBJ1-3; D remains ambiguous. This CDR3 is 13 amino acids long. Looked up from germline, CDR1 is SQVTM and CDR2 is ANQGSEA. Trimming took off 3 bases at V and 2 bases at J, with 8 bases between the two ends. The CDR3 region is CSVEYSTGNTIYF. CDR3 bases: TGCAGCGTTGAGTATTCTACTGGAAACACCATATATTTT.

The chain employs TRBV5-1 and TRBJ2-1; 8 bases fit TRBD2. The CDR3 runs to 16 residues. Trimming removed 4 bases from V and 0 bases from J; junction bases left unmatched: 6. Germline CDR1 SGHRS, CDR2 YFSETQ. The CDR3 reads CASSRDGLASYNEQFF. The CDR3 DNA follows: TGCGCCAGCAGCCGGGATGGACTAGCCTCCTACAATGAGCAGTTCTTC. The full variable domain, rest sourced from reference TRBV5-1 and TRBJ2-1, is KAGVTQTPRYLIKTRGQQVTLSCSPISGHRSVSWYQQTPGQGLQFLFEYFSETQRNKGNFPGRFSGRQFSNSRSEMNVSTLELGDSALYLCASSRDGLASYNEQFFGPGTRLTVL.

This chain uses TRBV7-6 with TRBJ2-3; 7 bases are shared with TRBD1. This CDR3 is built from 15 residues. Germline lookup yields CDR1 SGHVS and CDR2 FNYEAQ. V shed 4 bases and J 6 bases; nucleotides not matched to a gene: 10. The chain's CDR3 is CASSSRTGGPDTQYF. Written as DNA, the CDR3 is TGTGCCAGCAGCTCCCGGACAGGTGGCCCCGATACGCAGTATTTT.

This chain uses TRBV6-5 with TRBJ2-7, with 8 bases that match TRBD2. V was pared by 6 bases and J by 5 bases, with 9 bases of the junction left unmatched. The germline gives CDR1 MNHEY, CDR2 SVGAGI. CDR3 length: 14 amino acids. In DNA form, the CDR3 reads TGTGCCAGCAGCAAGCAGCGGGAGCTGAACGAGCAGTACTTC. It codes for CASSKQRELNEQYF.

V is TRBV4-3 and J is TRBJ2-4; TRBD1 might be the D (6 bases). The germline V gene has CDR1 LGHNA and CDR2 YSLEER. This CDR3 region has 16 residues. The V and J ends lost 3 bases and 1 base respectively, with 13 bases between them. CDR3 bases: TGCGCCAGCAGCCAGGGGTTACAGGGCGCCAAAAACATTCAGTACTTC. It codes for CASSQGLQGAKNIQYF.

The chain employs TRBV7-2 and TRBJ2-1; 7 bases align to TRBD1. Germline V gene lookup returns CDR1 SGHTA and CDR2 FQGNSA. The junction had 11 bases not matched to a gene; V was cut back by 5 bases and J by 7 bases. The CDR3 has 15 residues. CDR3 protein: CASSPDREVLNEQFF. CDR3 in DNA: TGTGCCAGCAGCCCCGACAGGGAAGTTTTGAATGAGCAGTTCTTC.

The chain has TRBV2 and TRBJ1-1; TRBD1 matches at 7 bases. The J segment lost 1 base and the V segment lost 4 bases, leaving 3 bases of the junction unmatched. The germline V gene encodes CDR1 SNHLY and CDR2 FYNNEI. The CDR3 totals 14 residues. The CDR3 here is CASSADRENTEAFF. The CDR3, as DNA: TGTGCCAGCAGTGCTGACAGGGAGAACACTGAAGCTTTCTTT.

The J gene is TRBJ2-1, the V gene TRBV21-1; TRBD2 is the table's D call and was not checked against the DNA. TRBV21-1 is assigned pseudogene status. The CDR3 loop spans 17 amino acids. The CDR3 nucleotides are TGTGCCAGCAGCAAAGGGAGACTAGCGGGAGGGTTTGATGAGCAGTTCTTC. Its translation is CASSKGRLAGGFDEQFF.

The chain employs TRBV19 and TRBJ2-7; 10 positions agree with TRBD1. Germline V lookup: CDR1 LNHDA, CDR2 SQIVND (reference sequence). The CDR3 runs to 14 residues. The junction had 6 bases not matched to a gene; V was cut back by 7 bases and J by 3 bases. The CDR3: CASNRQGARYEQYF. Here the CDR3 DNA reads TGTGCCAGTAACAGACAGGGGGCGCGCTACGAGCAGTACTTC.

For the CDR3, the DNA is TGCGCCAGCAGCCAAGATCTACCGGGACACGAAAACACTGAAGCTTTCTTT. This encodes CASSQDLPGHENTEAFF. This chain connects TRBV4-1 to TRBJ1-1; tentatively, D is TRBD1 (6 bases). The CDR3 has 17 residues. Germline V gives CDR1 MGHRA, CDR2 YSYEKL. V lost 0 bases to trimming and J lost 2 bases, with 16 bases between them.

V is TRBV14 and J is TRBJ2-7; 7 bases match TRBD2. CDR1 and CDR2 (germline): SGHDN, FVKESK. V lost 4 bases, J lost 1 base, and 7 bases stayed unmatched. The CDR3 contains 15 residues. CDR3 sequence (DNA): TGTGCCAGCAGCCGGTACCTAGCGGCTTCCTACGAGCAGTACTTC. It yields the protein CASSRYLAASYEQYF.